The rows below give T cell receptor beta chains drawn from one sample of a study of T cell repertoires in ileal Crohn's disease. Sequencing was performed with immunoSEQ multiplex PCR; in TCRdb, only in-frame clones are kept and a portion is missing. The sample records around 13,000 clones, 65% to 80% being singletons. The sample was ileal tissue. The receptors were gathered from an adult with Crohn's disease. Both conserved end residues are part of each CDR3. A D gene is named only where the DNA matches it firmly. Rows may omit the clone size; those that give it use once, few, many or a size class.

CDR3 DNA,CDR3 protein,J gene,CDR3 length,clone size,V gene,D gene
TGTGCCAGCAGCTTAGAGTTGGAGGGCGAAAAACTGTTTTTT,CASSLELEGEKLFF,TRBJ1-4,14,-,TRBV7-9,-
TGTGCCAGTAGTATAGAAGGGTATCCTAACTATGGCTACACCTTC,CASSIEGYPNYGYTF,TRBJ1-2,15,few,TRBV19,-
TGTGCCAGCAGTGCTACAAGGACAGGGAACTATGGCTACACCTTC,CASSATRTGNYGYTF,TRBJ1-2,15,-,TRBV2,TRBD1
TGTGCCAGCAGTGAAGAACCCCCGAGGGCGGGGGGTCAGGAGACCCAGTACTTC,CASSEEPPRAGGQETQYF,TRBJ2-5,18,-,TRBV6-1,TRBD2
TGTGCCAGCAGCTTATACAGGGAGAATAACTATGGCTACACCTTC,CASSLYRENNYGYTF,TRBJ1-2,15,few,TRBV5-4,-
TGTGCCAGCAGTTCGTCTAGCGGGGGGGTTGGAGATACGCAGTATTTT,CASSSSSGGVGDTQYF,TRBJ2-3,16,medium-sized,TRBV6-6,TRBD2
TGTGCCAGTAGTATAGGGACGGGGGTCACAGATACGCAGTATTTT,CASSIGTGVTDTQYF,TRBJ2-3,15,-,TRBV19,-
TGTGCCTGGTCAAGAGGGGGGCTGAACACTGAAGCTTTCTTT,CAWSRGGLNTEAFF,TRBJ1-1,14,-,TRBV30,-
TGTGCCACCCATTGGATCGGAGCTTTCTTT,CATHWIGAFF,TRBJ1-1,10,-,TRBV6-8,-
TGTGCCAGCAGTTACGTGGGTGGCGGCACTGAAGCTTTCTTT,CASSYVGGGTEAFF,TRBJ1-1,14,-,TRBV6-5,-
TGTGCCACCAGCAGAGGAGGATCTCTAGCGGCCCCCTACAATGAGCAGTTCTTC,CATSRGGSLAAPYNEQFF,TRBJ2-1,18,-,TRBV15,TRBD2
TGTGCCGACCGGGCCACAGGCTACACCTTC,CADRATGYTF,TRBJ1-2,10,-,TRBV5-3,-
TGTGCCAGCAGGTTACAGGGGGCGCCGGGGAACACTGAAGCTTTCTTT,CASRLQGAPGNTEAFF,TRBJ1-1,16,-,TRBV6-4,TRBD1
TGTGCCAGCAGTCCCGGGACAGCCGATTCACCCCTCCACTTT,CASSPGTADSPLHF,TRBJ1-6,14,-,TRBV27,TRBD1
TGTGCCAGCAGTTACTCACCAGGGAGTCACACCGGGGAGCTGTTTTTT,CASSYSPGSHTGELFF,TRBJ2-2,16,-,TRBV6-5,-
TGTGCCACATCCCTATTTACAGGGGCATATAGCAATCAGCCCCAGCATTTT,CATSLFTGAYSNQPQHF,TRBJ1-5,17,-,TRBV28,TRBD1
TGTGCCAGCAGTGAAACCGGCAGATACACAGATACGCAGTATTTT,CASSETGRYTDTQYF,TRBJ2-3,15,-,TRBV6-1,-
TGTGCCAGCAGTCCCGGGGGCCGGGTGGACGAGCAGTACTTC,CASSPGGRVDEQYF,TRBJ2-7,14,-,TRBV6-6,-
TGTGCCAGCAGCTTAAACCCACAGGGGGGAGGCACCGGGGAGCTGTTTTTT,CASSLNPQGGGTGELFF,TRBJ2-2,17,-,TRBV7-3,TRBD1
TGTGCCTGGATCGGGTCTAACTATGGCTACACCTTC,CAWIGSNYGYTF,TRBJ1-2,12,-,TRBV30,-
TGTGCCAGCAGCGTAGTCAGAGGGCGGTCCCCCCCAGAGACCCAGTACTTC,CASSVVRGRSPPETQYF,TRBJ2-5,17,few,TRBV7-2,-
TGTGCCAGCAGCTTAAGAGGGTATGGTGAAAAACTGTTTTTT,CASSLRGYGEKLFF,TRBJ1-4,14,-,TRBV5-8,-
TGTGCCAGCAGCCCTGGCCGGGACAGGGGCAATCAGCCCCAGCATTTT,CASSPGRDRGNQPQHF,TRBJ1-5,16,-,TRBV7-9,TRBD1
TGTGCCAGCAGTGAAGTTCGACTAGCGGGGTTCAACGAGCAGTACTTC,CASSEVRLAGFNEQYF,TRBJ2-7,16,few,TRBV2,TRBD2
TGTGCCAGCAGTTACTCCGGACAGGTTGAAGCTTTCTTT,CASSYSGQVEAFF,TRBJ1-1,13,-,TRBV6-5,TRBD1
TGTGCTAGCAGCTTATTTCTGGGAAGCTCCGGGGAGCTGTTTTTT,CASSLFLGSSGELFF,TRBJ2-2,15,-,TRBV7-7,-
TGTGCCAGTAGTATAGGAGATGCCTCTGGAAACACCATATATTTT,CASSIGDASGNTIYF,TRBJ1-3,15,medium-sized,TRBV19,-
TGTGCCAGCAGCTTCCGCGGGGGGGCCGGGGAGCTGTTTTTT,CASSFRGGAGELFF,TRBJ2-2,14,-,TRBV11-2,TRBD2
TGTGCCAGCAGTTACTCGGCTCCTAGCAATCAGCCCCAGCATTTT,CASSYSAPSNQPQHF,TRBJ1-5,15,-,TRBV6-6,-
TGTGCCAGCAGCGCCCTCCTAACGAACACTGAAGCTTTCTTT,CASSALLTNTEAFF,TRBJ1-1,14,-,TRBV9,-
TGTGCCAGCAGCCCTAACGGCAGGGGGATAATGAACACTGAAGCTTTCTTT,CASSPNGRGIMNTEAFF,TRBJ1-1,17,-,TRBV28,TRBD1
TGTGCCAGCAGTGTAGGGTCAGGAGCCAAAAACATTCAGTACTTC,CASSVGSGAKNIQYF,TRBJ2-4,15,-,TRBV6-4,-
TGTGCCAGCAGCTTGGTAGACAGGGGAGACACTGAAGCTTTCTTT,CASSLVDRGDTEAFF,TRBJ1-1,15,-,TRBV5-6,TRBD1
TGTGCCAGTAGTCCGGACAGGTCAGGAGGCTACACCTTC,CASSPDRSGGYTF,TRBJ1-2,13,-,TRBV19,TRBD1
TGTGCCAGCAGGGTTAGCGGGGGGGCCACAGATACGCAGTATTTT,CASRVSGGATDTQYF,TRBJ2-3,15,-,TRBV2,TRBD2
TGTGCCAGCAGCCCCGGGACTAGCGGGGTAGGGGAGCTGTTTTTT,CASSPGTSGVGELFF,TRBJ2-2,15,-,TRBV13,TRBD2
TGTGCCAGCAGCTTTTCCAGCTTTAGCCATGGCTACACCTTC,CASSFSSFSHGYTF,TRBJ1-2,14,-,TRBV5-8,-
TGCGCCAGCAGCTCAGACCCATCTGGGGCCAACGTCCTGACTTTC,CASSSDPSGANVLTF,TRBJ2-6,15,-,TRBV5-1,-